This section outlines one TCR beta chain sequence together with its context. Its antigen is not known. TCRdb re-called the 5' RACE reads, yielding one record per CDR3 amino acid sequence without DNA. The sample table includes roughly 350,000 distinct CDR3 sequences. This entry comes from a study of T cells expressing NK-cell markers. About the research overall: Seven donors tested HCMV-seropositive and one tested seronegative among the eight sequenced.

General study points: CD8+ T cells in over five donors included dominant NKG2C+ clonotypes at 1.0-7.0%.

The TCR comes from a man between 18 and 69 years old in good health. Input material: blood T cells: a sorted CD56 or NKG2C T cell subset, CD4+ or CD8+ T cells, or bulk PBMC T cells (not recorded which).

The CDR3 loop reads CSAPRGLAGHEQFF. V and J are TRBV20-1 and TRBJ2-1; the TRBD2 assignment by TCRdb is unverifiable without DNA. The germline CDR1 and CDR2 sequences are DFQATT and SNEGSKA (reference sequence). This CDR3 comprises 14 residues.